One sample yielded the 29 T cell receptor beta chains listed below, sequenced in a study of cytomegalovirus exposure and HLA in healthy donors. The PCR made use of 60 Vbeta and 13 Jbeta primers. Sequencing was performed with immunoSEQ multiplex PCR; in TCRdb, only in-frame clones are kept and a portion is missing. The repertoire consists of approximately 130,000 clones, with about 9.4% occurring once and the leading ten covering 6% to 7.5%. What was sequenced was PBMCs. These TCRs come from a middle-aged woman in good health and CMV-seropositive.

This clone showed up just a few times. The chain joins TRBV7-2 to TRBJ2-5; D is possibly TRBD2 (6 bases). This CDR3 comprises 13 residues. The germline V and J ends were trimmed by 3 bases and 3 bases, with 8 bases remaining between them. Germline-derived CDR1 and CDR2 are SGHTA and FQGNSA. CDR3 coding DNA: TGTGCCAGCAGCTTTGGCGGGGAAGAGACCCAGTACTTC. It yields the protein CASSFGGEETQYF.

This chain links TRBV30 with TRBJ1-1; D gene uncertain. CDR1 GTSNPN and CDR2 SVGIG come from the germline V gene (reference sequence). This CDR3 contains 12 residues. The V end lost 2 bases, the J end lost 6 bases, and 10 bases lay between the germline ends. Written as DNA, the CDR3 is TGTGCCTGGAGTCGAGGAGACGCTGAAGCTTTCTTT. It specifies CAWSRGDAEAFF.

This chain connects TRBV11-3 to TRBJ2-7, with D hard to call. V lost 0 bases to trimming and J lost 7 bases, with 7 bases between them. CDR1 and CDR2 (germline): SGHNT, YENEEA. CDR3 length equals 12 residues. The CDR3 DNA is TGTGCCAGCAGCTTAGATTCCGGGGAGCAGTACTTC. Protein: CASSLDSGEQYF.

This clone was seen more than once but under ten times. The chain recombines TRBV2 with TRBJ2-5; 7 bases align to TRBD1. Germline loops: CDR1 SNHLY, CDR2 FYNNEI. The CDR3 has 13 residues. V gave up 3 bases and J gave up 3 bases; unmatched junction bases: 1. CDR3 protein: CASSDDREETQYF. The DNA for the CDR3 is TGTGCCAGCAGTGACGACAGGGAAGAGACCCAGTACTTC.

The chain has TRBV9 and TRBJ1-2, with TRBD1 identical over 7 bases. The CDR3 has 14 residues. CDR1 SGDLS and CDR2 YYNGEE come from the germline V gene. V shed 3 bases and J 4 bases; nucleotides not matched to a gene: 6. The CDR3 DNA reads as TGTGCCAGCAGCGGAGGAGACAGGGCCTATGGCTACACCTTC. It is translated as CASSGGDRAYGYTF.

The chain couples TRBV7-6 to TRBJ1-1; TRBD1 might be the D (5 bases). Germline V CDR1 and CDR2: SGHVS, FNYEAQ. This CDR3 has 14 amino acids. Trimming pared 5 bases from V and 1 base from J, leaving 11 bases between. The CDR3 is CASSPSGGNTEAFF. CDR3 in DNA: TGTGCCAGCAGCCCCTCGGGGGGGAACACTGAAGCTTTCTTT.

The chain combines TRBV14 with TRBJ1-2, with TRBD1 identical over 10 bases. The germline V gene encodes CDR1 SGHDN and CDR2 FVKESK. With 6 bases clipped from V and 2 bases from J, the junction kept 9 bases outside the gene matches. The CDR3 covers 16 residues. The chain's CDR3 is CASSQPGQGFNYGYTF. The CDR3, as DNA: TGTGCCAGCAGTCAGCCGGGACAGGGGTTCAACTATGGCTACACCTTC. Based on the CDR3 plus reference TRBV14 and TRBJ1-2, the full variable domain is EAGVTQFPSHSVIEKGQTVTLRCDPISGHDNLYWYRRVMGKEIKFLLHFVKESKQDESGMPNNRFLAERTGGTYSTLKVQPAELEDSGVYFCASSQPGQGFNYGYTFGSGTRLTVV.

This chain joins TRBV11-2 and TRBJ2-7, with 9 bases matching TRBD1. This CDR3 contains 14 residues. CDR1 is SGHAT and CDR2 is FQNNGV in the germline V gene. The trim removed 4 bases at V and 2 bases at J, leaving 3 bases unmatched. CDR3 DNA sequence: TGTGCCAGCAGCTCCGGGACAGGGACCTACGAGCAGTACTTC. This gives the protein CASSSGTGTYEQYF.

This clone came up a few times. The J gene is TRBJ1-2, the V gene TRBV7-2; tentatively, D is TRBD1 (5 bases). With 4 bases removed from V and 3 bases from J, the gap between germline ends came to 12 bases. Germline CDR1 and CDR2: SGHTA and FQGNSA. The CDR3 covers 14 residues. The CDR3 DNA is TGTGCCAGCAGCTGGGGCGGGGGAGACTATGGCTACACCTTC. It yields the protein CASSWGGGDYGYTF. Full variable domain (remainder filled in from reference TRBV7-2 and TRBJ1-2): GAGVSQSPSNKVTEKGKDVELRCDPISGHTALYWYRQSLGQGLEFLIYFQGNSAPDKSGLPSDRFSAERTGGSVSTLTIQRTQQEDSAVYLCASSWGGGDYGYTFGSGTRLTVV.

This clone was counted between two and nine times. The chain joins TRBV2 to TRBJ2-6, with D possibly being TRBD2 (5 bases). In germline, CDR1 is SNHLY, CDR2 FYNNEI. V was shortened by 0 bases and J by 2 bases, with 11 bases between the two germline ends. CDR3 length: 17 amino acids. In nucleotides, the CDR3 is TGTGCCAGCAGTGAAGCGAGGGTTTCCACTGGGGCCAACGTCCTGACTTTC. Protein: CASSEARVSTGANVLTF.

This clone was seen only a few times. The chain carries TRBV5-4 and TRBJ1-6; 9 bases are a match to TRBD1. CDR3 size: 17 residues. Germline loops: CDR1 SGHNT, CDR2 YYREEE (reference sequence). Germline trimming cut 1 base from V and 7 bases from J; bases unmatched to any gene: 9. Here the CDR3 reads CASSLFHPGQGNSPLHF. The CDR3 DNA sequence: TGTGCCAGCAGCTTGTTTCATCCGGGACAGGGAAATTCACCCCTCCACTTT.

The chain combines TRBV18 with TRBJ2-7; TRBD1 aligns across 7 bases. CDR1 and CDR2 from the germline V gene are KGHSH and LQKENI. J lost 3 bases, V lost 3 bases, and 8 bases had no gene match. The CDR3 is made up of 15 amino acids. CDR3 sequence reads: CASSPNRGLNYEQYF. CDR3 DNA sequence: TGTGCCAGCTCACCTAACAGGGGATTAAACTACGAGCAGTACTTC.

This clone was found a few times. The chain combines TRBV7-9 with TRBJ2-6; the D is unclear. Trimming left V 0 bases short and J 0 bases short, with 9 bases between. The CDR3 contains 17 residues. Looked up from germline, CDR1 is SEHNR and CDR2 is FQNEAQ (reference sequence). The CDR3 sequence: CASSLAWQRSGANVLTF. CDR3 coding DNA: TGTGCCAGCAGCTTAGCGTGGCAGCGCTCTGGGGCCAACGTCCTGACTTTC.

This chain connects TRBV30 to TRBJ1-2; D gene ambiguous. Germline V gives CDR1 GTSNPN, CDR2 SVGIG (reference sequence). CDR3 length: 14 amino acids. The V end lost 4 bases, the J end lost 0 bases, and 12 bases lay between the germline ends. The CDR3: CAWTPWGANYGYTF. Here the CDR3 DNA reads TGTGCCTGGACGCCGTGGGGAGCTAACTATGGCTACACCTTC. The complete variable domain, with remaining parts taken from reference TRBV30 and TRBJ1-2, reads SQTIHQWPATLVQPVGSPLSLECTVEGTSNPNLYWYRQAAGRGLQLLFYSVGIGQISSEVPQNLSASRPQDRQFILSSKKLLLSDSGFYLCAWTPWGANYGYTFGSGTRLTVV.

The chain joins TRBV25-1 to TRBJ1-2, with a weak D call TRBD1 (5 bases). The CDR3 length is 12 residues. Germline V gene lookup returns CDR1 MGHDK and CDR2 SYGVNS. With 7 bases removed from V and 8 bases from J, the gap between germline ends came to 14 bases. The CDR3: CASTGGAWGYTF. The CDR3 nucleotides read TGTGCCAGCACCGGGGGTGCTTGGGGCTACACCTTC.

A few counts support this clone. The genes are TRBV28 and TRBJ1-2, with a possible D match to TRBD1 (6 bases). Trimming took 5 bases from V and 4 from J, leaving 14 bases between them. The germline CDR1 and CDR2 sequences are MDHEN and SYDVKM. The CDR3 is 14 amino acids. The CDR3 is CASSVRRGGYGYTF. The DNA for the CDR3 is TGTGCCAGCAGTGTACGTCGAGGGGGCTATGGCTACACCTTC.

The chain carries TRBV5-1 and TRBJ2-1; 7 bases map to TRBD2. The J segment lost 7 bases and the V segment lost 0 bases, leaving 4 bases of the junction unmatched. Germline V gene data show CDR1 as SGHRS and CDR2 as YFSETQ. The CDR3 extends over 14 amino acids. CDR3 nucleotides: TGCGCCAGCAGCTTGGGCCGGACTAGTAATGAGCAGTTCTTC. Translation gives CASSLGRTSNEQFF.

The rearrangement uses TRBV4-1 and TRBJ2-6; possible D gene TRBD2, 5 bases. This CDR3 region has 16 residues. V was cut by 1 base and J by 4 bases, with 11 bases left in between. Germline assignment: CDR1 MGHRA and CDR2 YSYEKL. The CDR3 sequence: CASSQGTASGANVLTF. CDR3 coding DNA: TGCGCCAGCAGCCAAGGGACCGCTAGCGGGGCCAACGTCCTGACTTTC.

This clone was counted only a few times. The chain employs TRBV10-3 and TRBJ2-3, with 15 bases matching TRBD2. This CDR3 spans 19 amino acids. After removal of 4 bases from V and 4 bases from J, the junction contained 12 bases not matched to a gene. Germline CDR1 ENHRY, CDR2 SYGVKD. Here the CDR3 DNA reads TGTGCCATCAGTGGATCCTGGACTAGCGGGGGGGACGGCGCAGATACGCAGTATTTT. Its protein product is CAISGSWTSGGDGADTQYF.

This clone is medium-sized within its sample. This rearrangement joins TRBV6-6 to TRBJ1-5, with 7 bases identical to TRBD1. V gave up 4 bases and J gave up 5 bases; unmatched junction bases: 8. The CDR3 is 15 amino acids. Looked up from germline, CDR1 is MNHNY and CDR2 is SVGAGI (reference sequence). The CDR3 DNA reads as TGTGCCAGCAGTTCTCAAGGGGGCGGGTATCAGCCCCAGCATTTT. It specifies CASSSQGGGYQPQHF.

The rearrangement joins TRBV6-6 to TRBJ2-1; 7 positions match TRBD2. V shed 5 bases and J 1 base; nucleotides not matched to a gene: 8. Germline values: CDR1 MNHNY, CDR2 SVGAGI (reference sequence). This CDR3 spans 16 amino acids. The CDR3 protein is CASSTSGAGSYNEQFF. CDR3 nucleotides: TGTGCCAGCAGTACGAGCGGGGCGGGGTCCTACAATGAGCAGTTCTTC.

The J gene is TRBJ1-1, the V gene TRBV6-5; unclear D gene. Per germline, CDR1 MNHEY and CDR2 SVGAGI. Trimming took 0 bases from V and 5 from J, leaving 7 bases between them. The CDR3 runs 13 residues. CDR3 residues: CASSYSEITEAFF. The CDR3 DNA sequence: TGTGCCAGCAGTTACTCGGAGATTACTGAAGCTTTCTTT.

The rearrangement joins TRBV5-1 to TRBJ2-7; D gene ambiguous. Germline CDR1 reads SGHRS; CDR2 reads YFSETQ. The CDR3 contains 11 residues. Trimming stripped 5 bases from V and 1 base from J, with 4 bases between. The CDR3 coding sequence is TGCGCCAGCAGACTATCCTACGAGCAGTACTTC. As protein: CASRLSYEQYF.

V is TRBV19 and J is TRBJ2-7; no clear D. The CDR3 loop spans 13 amino acids. Germline CDR1 LNHDA, CDR2 SQIVND (reference sequence). Trimming removed 3 bases from V and 3 bases from J, with 9 bases in between. The CDR3 sequence: CASSMGRYYEQYF. The CDR3 DNA reads as TGTGCCAGTAGTATGGGCCGATACTACGAGCAGTACTTC.

With regard to this clone: Germline is not matched at one junction end, which may reflect a read error. The CDR3: CAGSYGGNLDSPLHF. CDR3 DNA: TGTGCCGGCAGTTACGGGGGCAACCTTGATTCACCCCTCCACTTT. The chain is built from TRBV6-5 and TRBJ1-6; a possible D gene is TRBD1 (6 bases). The germline V gene has CDR1 MNHEY and CDR2 SVGAGI. CDR3 length: 15 amino acids.

About this clone itself: In the same sample, other DNA sequences code for this CDR3. The CDR3 is CASSLGTVNTEAFF. The DNA of the CDR3 is TGCGCCAGCAGCTTGGGTACGGTGAACACTGAAGCTTTCTTT. The chain couples TRBV5-1 to TRBJ1-1; no reliable D call. This CDR3 has 14 residues. Trimming removed 0 bases at V and 0 bases at J, with 6 bases between. CDR1 is SGHRS, CDR2 YFSETQ, per germline.

This clone came up a few times. This chain uses TRBV9 with TRBJ1-1; D gene uncertain. V was clipped by 3 bases and J by 1 base, with 13 bases between them. This CDR3 region has 15 residues. CDR1 is SGDLS, CDR2 YYNGEE, per germline. The CDR3 nucleotides are TGTGCCAGCAGCGCCCCCGCGAGTAGGAACACTGAAGCTTTCTTT. Protein product: CASSAPASRNTEAFF.

The chain combines TRBV7-8 with TRBJ2-1; D may be TRBD2 (5 bases). V was trimmed by 1 base and J by 7 bases, leaving 17 bases between them. CDR1 is SGHVS and CDR2 is FQNEAQ in the germline V gene. The CDR3 length is 16 residues. The CDR3 bases are TGTGCCAGCAGCTTAGTCGGGTGGGGTGGAGGAAATGAGCAGTTCTTC. It yields the protein CASSLVGWGGGNEQFF. The variable domain in full, with the rest retrieved from reference TRBV7-8 and TRBJ2-1, is GAGVSQSPRYKVAKRGQDVALRCDPISGHVSLFWYQQALGQGPEFLTYFQNEAQLDKSGLPSDRFFAERPEGSVSTLKIQRTQQEDSAVYLCASSLVGWGGGNEQFFGPGTRLTVL.

The CDR3 DNA follows: TGTGCCAGCAGCCAAACCAGACAGGTAGCTAACTATGGCTACACCTTC. Amino acids: CASSQTRQVANYGYTF. J is TRBJ1-2 and V is TRBV2, with a weak D call TRBD1 (6 bases). V was cut by 6 bases and J by 0 bases, with 17 bases left in between. Germline assignment: CDR1 SNHLY and CDR2 FYNNEI. CDR3 length: 16 residues.